This TCR beta chain stems from a study of shared clonotypes between healthy human individuals. Overall study context: The plates for each donor numbered three CD4 naive, three CD4 memory, two CD8 naive and one CD8 memory.

A word on this clone: Its antigen is still unknown.

Clones were sequenced by immunoSEQ multiplex PCR, and TCRdb holds only the in-frame ones, with some missing. Of hundreds of thousands of clones listed, roughly 87% are singletons. Points from the study as a whole: Despite large depth, sorted-subset datasets appeared incompletely sequenced.

Germline CDR1 is MNHEY and CDR2 is SVGAGI. The CDR3 is made up of 13 amino acids. Trimming took off 2 bases at V and 3 bases at J, with 7 bases between the two ends. Sequenced: memory CD8+ T cells sorted from blood. Subset of the sample: CD45RO+ cells pooled with CCR7-negative TemRA cells. This chain joins TRBV6-5 and TRBJ1-1; the D is unclear. The TCR comes from a man between 18 and 29 years old in good health. CDR3 region: CASSYEGYTEAFF. The DNA for the CDR3 is TGTGCCAGCAGTTACGAAGGGTACACTGAAGCTTTCTTT.